Listed below are T cell receptor beta chains from one sample, sequenced in a study of vaccination effects on CD4 cells after COVID-19. No antigen has been identified for these receptors. Here immunoSEQ multiplex PCR was the method, and the copy in TCRdb shows in-frame clones only, minus some. The sample lists tens of thousands of clones; around three quarters were seen once. The source was CD4+ T cells from PBMCs cultured without peptide, collected before COVID-19 vaccination. The receptor source for this set is a human donor who received a COVID-19 vaccine. CDR3s include the opening cysteine and the closing phenylalanine or tryptophan. The order of the fields is V gene, D gene, clone size, J gene, CDR3 protein, CDR3 DNA. The D gene is left open where the match is weak. Size tells how often a clone was seen (once, few, many) or the class of an expanded clone, and some rows leave it out.

V gene: TRBV5-4; D gene: TRBD2; clone size: NA; J gene: TRBJ2-3; CDR3 protein: CASSLGLGVHGPDTQYF; CDR3 DNA: TGTGCCAGCAGCTTAGGACTAGGAGTACACGGTCCAGATACGCAGTATTTT
V gene: TRBV6-5; D gene: NA; clone size: NA; J gene: TRBJ2-4; CDR3 protein: CASSTPELQNIQYF; CDR3 DNA: TGTGCCAGCAGTACCCCCGAGCTTCAAAACATTCAGTACTTC
V gene: TRBV7-9; D gene: NA; clone size: NA; J gene: TRBJ1-5; CDR3 protein: CASSSAPVGGHGNQPQHF; CDR3 DNA: TGTGCCAGCAGCTCAGCGCCTGTTGGGGGGCATGGCAATCAGCCCCAGCATTTT
V gene: TRBV5-5; D gene: TRBD2; clone size: NA; J gene: TRBJ2-5; CDR3 protein: CASSPLAGNKETQYF; CDR3 DNA: TGTGCCAGCAGTCCACTAGCGGGGAATAAAGAGACCCAGTACTTC
V gene: TRBV7-9; D gene: NA; clone size: few; J gene: TRBJ1-2; CDR3 protein: CASSLLDTAYGYTF; CDR3 DNA: TGTGCCAGCAGCTTGCTTGACACTGCCTATGGCTACACCTTC
V gene: TRBV18; D gene: NA; clone size: NA; J gene: TRBJ1-5; CDR3 protein: CASSPFLPSRNQPQHF; CDR3 DNA: TGTGCCAGCTCACCGTTCCTCCCGAGTAGGAATCAGCCCCAGCATTTT
V gene: TRBV5-1; D gene: NA; clone size: NA; J gene: TRBJ1-1; CDR3 protein: CASSTAVVNTEAFF; CDR3 DNA: TGCGCCAGCAGCACCGCTGTGGTGAACACTGAAGCTTTCTTT
V gene: TRBV6-5; D gene: NA; clone size: NA; J gene: TRBJ1-6; CDR3 protein: CASGRTGYNSPLHF; CDR3 DNA: TGTGCCAGCGGTCGAACAGGGTATAATTCACCCCTCCACTTT
V gene: TRBV4-1; D gene: NA; clone size: NA; J gene: TRBJ1-4; CDR3 protein: CASSQDGGLRFEKLFF; CDR3 DNA: TGCGCCAGCAGCCAAGACGGGGGACTCCGGTTTGAAAAACTGTTTTTT
V gene: TRBV5-1; D gene: TRBD1; clone size: NA; J gene: TRBJ2-1; CDR3 protein: CASSLGTGNLNEQFF; CDR3 DNA: TGCGCCAGCAGCTTAGGGACAGGGAATTTGAATGAGCAGTTCTTC
V gene: TRBV5-8; D gene: TRBD1; clone size: once; J gene: TRBJ1-2; CDR3 protein: CASSLGGQGIYGYTF; CDR3 DNA: TGTGCCAGCAGCTTGGGGGGACAGGGCATCTATGGCTACACCTTC
V gene: TRBV11-3; D gene: NA; clone size: NA; J gene: TRBJ2-1; CDR3 protein: CASSLIPTGSYNEQFF; CDR3 DNA: TGTGCCAGCAGCTTAATCCCGACTGGATCCTACAATGAGCAGTTCTTC
V gene: TRBV6-1; D gene: TRBD1; clone size: NA; J gene: TRBJ1-2; CDR3 protein: CASSEGAVGTGGYGYTF; CDR3 DNA: TGTGCCAGCAGTGAAGGCGCGGTCGGGACAGGGGGCTATGGCTACACCTTC
V gene: TRBV7-9; D gene: NA; clone size: NA; J gene: TRBJ1-1; CDR3 protein: CASSLFQGRNTEAFF; CDR3 DNA: TGTGCCAGCAGCTTATTCCAGGGACGTAACACTGAAGCTTTCTTT
V gene: TRBV25-1; D gene: NA; clone size: NA; J gene: TRBJ2-3; CDR3 protein: CASSLATSTDTQYF; CDR3 DNA: TGTGCCAGCAGTCTGGCGACTAGCACAGATACGCAGTATTTT
V gene: TRBV5-1; D gene: TRBD2; clone size: few; J gene: TRBJ2-3; CDR3 protein: CASSPLAGGPGDTQYF; CDR3 DNA: TGCGCCAGCAGCCCCTTAGCGGGGGGGCCTGGAGATACGCAGTATTTT
V gene: TRBV21-1; D gene: NA; clone size: once; J gene: TRBJ2-5; CDR3 protein: CASSKGGQGDIQETQYF; CDR3 DNA: TGTGCCAGCAGCAAAGGAGGACAGGGCGATATACAAGAGACCCAGTACTTC
V gene: TRBV14; D gene: NA; clone size: few; J gene: TRBJ1-2; CDR3 protein: CASSQDVRLGYGYTF; CDR3 DNA: TGTGCCAGCAGCCAAGATGTTCGTTTAGGATATGGCTACACCTTC
V gene: TRBV29-1; D gene: NA; clone size: NA; J gene: TRBJ2-1; CDR3 protein: CSVEGSRGSLSSYNEQFF; CDR3 DNA: TGCAGCGTTGAAGGAAGTAGGGGCAGCCTCAGCTCCTACAATGAGCAGTTCTTC
V gene: TRBV5-1; D gene: NA; clone size: few; J gene: TRBJ1-4; CDR3 protein: CASSQSTNEKLFF; CDR3 DNA: TGCGCCAGCAGCCAGTCAACTAATGAAAAACTGTTTTTT
V gene: TRBV10-3; D gene: NA; clone size: few; J gene: TRBJ1-1; CDR3 protein: CAISESSGSPVAFF; CDR3 DNA: TGTGCCATCAGTGAGTCGTCCGGGTCTCCTGTGGCTTTCTTT
V gene: TRBV6-5; D gene: NA; clone size: few; J gene: TRBJ2-7; CDR3 protein: CASSSVFDEQYF; CDR3 DNA: TGTGCCAGCAGTTCGGTGTTTGACGAGCAGTACTTC
V gene: TRBV25-1; D gene: TRBD2; clone size: NA; J gene: TRBJ2-3; CDR3 protein: CASSRVAGDTQYF; CDR3 DNA: TGTGCCAGCAGTAGGGTAGCGGGAGATACGCAGTATTTT
V gene: TRBV3-1/TRBV3-2; D gene: NA; clone size: NA; J gene: TRBJ1-1; CDR3 protein: CASSQAGPGDAFF; CDR3 DNA: TGTGCCAGCAGCCAAGCCGGCCCTGGAGATGCTTTCTTT
V gene: TRBV11-2; D gene: NA; clone size: NA; J gene: TRBJ2-7; CDR3 protein: CASSFPLQGRSYEQYF; CDR3 DNA: TGTGCCAGCAGCTTTCCTTTGCAGGGGAGATCCTACGAGCAGTACTTC
V gene: TRBV11-2; D gene: NA; clone size: NA; J gene: TRBJ2-5; CDR3 protein: CASSLDLGSTQYF; CDR3 DNA: TGTGCCAGCAGCTTAGATCTGGGTAGCACCCAGTACTTC
V gene: TRBV19; D gene: TRBD2; clone size: NA; J gene: TRBJ2-5; CDR3 protein: CASRPRLAGQETQYF; CDR3 DNA: TGTGCCAGTAGGCCGCGACTAGCGGGACAAGAGACCCAGTACTTC
V gene: TRBV7-2; D gene: NA; clone size: few; J gene: TRBJ2-3; CDR3 protein: CASSLDPASLTDTQYF; CDR3 DNA: TGTGCCAGCAGCTTAGATCCGGCGTCCCTTACAGATACGCAGTATTTT
V gene: TRBV4-1; D gene: TRBD2; clone size: NA; J gene: TRBJ2-4; CDR3 protein: CASSQDSVAGGGNIQYF; CDR3 DNA: TGCGCCAGCAGCCAAGATTCGGTAGCGGGGGGAGGGAACATTCAGTACTTC
V gene: TRBV5-1; D gene: TRBD2; clone size: NA; J gene: TRBJ2-3; CDR3 protein: CASVLADLSTDTQYF; CDR3 DNA: TGCGCCAGCGTACTAGCGGACCTGAGCACAGATACGCAGTATTTT
V gene: TRBV12-3/TRBV12-4; D gene: NA; clone size: NA; J gene: TRBJ2-1; CDR3 protein: CASSPRPVGQFF; CDR3 DNA: TGTGCCAGCAGTCCCCGACCCGTGGGGCAGTTCTTC
V gene: TRBV5-1; D gene: NA; clone size: once; J gene: TRBJ2-3; CDR3 protein: CASSLGYTADTQYF; CDR3 DNA: TGCGCCAGCAGCTTGGGATACACGGCAGATACGCAGTATTTT
V gene: TRBV10-3; D gene: TRBD1; clone size: NA; J gene: TRBJ2-3; CDR3 protein: CAISEAGQGPDTQYF; CDR3 DNA: TGTGCCATCAGCGAGGCGGGACAGGGACCAGATACGCAGTATTTT
V gene: TRBV18; D gene: TRBD1; clone size: NA; J gene: TRBJ1-1; CDR3 protein: CATRQGNTEAFF; CDR3 DNA: TGTGCCACCCGACAGGGGAACACTGAAGCTTTCTTT
V gene: TRBV3-1/TRBV3-2; D gene: NA; clone size: NA; J gene: TRBJ2-7; CDR3 protein: CASSQAAAAYEQYF; CDR3 DNA: TGTGCCAGCAGCCAAGCCGCTGCTGCCTACGAGCAGTACTTC
V gene: TRBV7-9; D gene: NA; clone size: once; J gene: TRBJ1-1; CDR3 protein: CASSFNQGRTEAFF; CDR3 DNA: TGTGCCAGCAGCTTTAATCAGGGGAGGACTGAAGCTTTCTTT
V gene: TRBV5-1; D gene: TRBD1; clone size: few; J gene: TRBJ2-7; CDR3 protein: CASSPGVGTGTDEQYF; CDR3 DNA: TGCGCCAGCAGCCCCGGGGTAGGGACAGGGACCGACGAGCAGTACTTC
V gene: TRBV18; D gene: TRBD1; clone size: NA; J gene: TRBJ1-1; CDR3 protein: CASSPGQVNTEAFF; CDR3 DNA: TGTGCCAGCTCACCGGGACAGGTGAACACTGAAGCTTTCTTT